The 24 T cell receptor beta chains below were found in one sample sequenced in a study of blood T cell repertoires in COVID-19. Measured with immunoSEQ multiplex PCR; TCRdb has only the in-frame clones, and not every one. Of over 200,000 clones in the sample, approximately 82% were seen once. The sample consisted of peripheral blood. These receptors were obtained from a middle-aged man who had recovered from COVID-19.

V is TRBV6-5 and J is TRBJ2-3, with 13 bases matching TRBD2. This CDR3 is built from 14 residues. Trimming took 8 bases from V and 6 from J; bases not matched to a gene: 5. CDR1 MNHEY and CDR2 SVGAGI come from the germline V gene. CDR3 region: CASGGTSGADTQYF. In DNA form, the CDR3 reads TGTGCCAGCGGGGGGACTAGCGGGGCGGATACGCAGTATTTT.

In this sample, this clone turned up a few times. The CDR3 DNA follows: TGTGCCAGCTCACCGACAGCGACGGACTCCTACGAGCAGTACTTC. It yields the protein CASSPTATDSYEQYF. The chain couples TRBV18 to TRBJ2-7, with D tentatively TRBD1 (5 bases). Germline V gives CDR1 KGHSH, CDR2 LQKENI. Trimming cost V 3 bases and J 0 bases, with 12 bases left between them. The CDR3 totals 15 residues.

The V gene is TRBV2, the J gene TRBJ2-5; D may be TRBD2 (5 bases). Germline V gene sequence: CDR1 SNHLY, CDR2 FYNNEI. V lost 5 bases, J lost 5 bases, and 15 bases lay in between. CDR3 length: 14 amino acids. The CDR3 DNA sequence: TGTGCCAGCAGTCCCCTAGCCGGTACGGAGACCCAGTACTTC. As protein: CASSPLAGTETQYF.

The V and J genes are TRBV30 and TRBJ1-6; D remains ambiguous. CDR1 GTSNPN and CDR2 SVGIG come from the germline V gene (reference sequence). The CDR3 is made up of 14 amino acids. Trimming stripped 2 bases from V and 4 bases from J, with 9 bases between. The CDR3 region is CAWSRTRYNSPLHF. The CDR3 DNA sequence: TGTGCCTGGAGTCGAACCAGATATAATTCACCCCTCCACTTT.

This clone showed up just once. The gene calls are TRBV6-6 and TRBJ2-4, with D unresolved. Per the germline V gene, CDR1 is MNHNY and CDR2 is SVGAGI (reference sequence). The CDR3 sequence is 14 residues long. Trimming stripped 0 bases from V and 2 bases from J, with 5 bases between. The CDR3 sequence is CASSYSDSKNIQYF. The CDR3 DNA reads TGTGCCAGCAGTTACTCAGACTCCAAAAACATTCAGTACTTC.

A note on this clone: The same CDR3 also results from other DNA sequences found in this sample. The rearrangement uses TRBV3-1 (or the pseudogene TRBV3-2) and TRBJ2-6, with 7 bases matching TRBD2. J was trimmed by 0 bases and V by 1 base; bases with no gene match: 0. This CDR3 region has 16 residues. The germline CDR1 and CDR2 sequences are LGHDT and YNNKEL (reference sequence). The CDR3 loop reads CASSQGGGSGANVLTF. The CDR3 DNA reads TGTGCCAGCAGCCAAGGGGGGGGCTCTGGGGCCAACGTCCTGACTTTC.

On this clone: The junction departs from germline at one end; a sequencing error may be responsible. The V call is TRBV19, the J call TRBJ2-3; TRBD2 might be the D (6 bases). The CDR3 is 15 residues long. Germline V CDR1 and CDR2: LNHDA, SQIVND (reference sequence). The CDR3 coding sequence is TGTGCCTGTAGCGGACTGAGAACTAGCACAGATACGCAGTATTTT. It specifies CACSGLRTSTDTQYF.

The gene calls are TRBV30 and TRBJ1-2, with D maybe TRBD1 (5 bases). Germline lookup yields CDR1 GTSNPN and CDR2 SVGIG (reference sequence). Trimming shortened V by 4 bases and J by 3 bases, and 6 bases separated the two germline ends. This CDR3 has 11 residues. CDR3 residues: CAWTGYYGYTF. Written as DNA, the CDR3 is TGTGCCTGGACAGGGTACTATGGCTACACCTTC. Supplemented by reference TRBV30 and TRBJ1-2, the full variable domain reads SQTIHQWPATLVQPVGSPLSLECTVEGTSNPNLYWYRQAAGRGLQLLFYSVGIGQISSEVPQNLSASRPQDRQFILSSKKLLLSDSGFYLCAWTGYYGYTFGSGTRLTVV.

This clone was counted only a few times. V and J are TRBV19 and TRBJ1-2, with D possibly TRBD1 on 6 matching bases. Deletions cut 4 bases from V and 5 bases from J, with 20 bases between. CDR3 length: 16 amino acids. CDR1 LNHDA and CDR2 SQIVND come from the germline V gene (reference sequence). The CDR3 nucleotides are TGTGCCAGTAGTAGACAAAAAGAGGGGGTAATTTATGGCTACACCTTC. Translated: CASSRQKEGVIYGYTF.

On this clone: Because the CDR3's place on the DNA is in doubt, the DNA is left out and the CDR3 is given as listed by TCRdb. The chain employs TRBV21-1 and TRBJ2-7; TRBD2, as called in the table, went unchecked against the DNA. TRBV21-1 is noted as a pseudogene. The CDR3 adds up to 17 amino acids, both ends counted. The CDR3 sequence: CASSKVGSGSSRYEQYF.

V usage is TRBV5-5 and J usage is TRBJ1-6, with TRBD1 matching 7 bases. V lost 4 bases to trimming and J lost 7 bases; unmatched junction nucleotides: 8. The germline CDR1 and CDR2 sequences are SGHKS and YYEKEE (reference sequence). This CDR3 has 15 amino acids. For the CDR3, the DNA is TGTGCCAGCAGCCGTTCCGGGACAGAAAATTCACCCCTCCACTTT. Protein sequence: CASSRSGTENSPLHF.

In its sample, this clone was seen once. V is TRBV5-1 and J is TRBJ1-4, with D tentatively TRBD1 (5 bases). Germline V CDR1 and CDR2: SGHRS, YFSETQ. V lost 4 bases to trimming and J lost 8 bases, with 15 bases between them. The CDR3 sequence is 14 residues long. The CDR3 nucleotides are TGCGCCAGCAGCCTTCGTTCTCGGGGGGAAAAACTGTTTTTT. This gives the protein CASSLRSRGEKLFF.

Notes on this clone: The sample has other DNA sequences that encode this CDR3 too. The V gene is TRBV18, the J gene TRBJ2-2; TRBD1 aligns across 9 bases. The ends lost 3 bases at V and 2 bases at J; junction bases unmatched: 1. The CDR3 extends over 15 amino acids. CDR1 is KGHSH, CDR2 LQKENI, per germline. In DNA, the CDR3 is TGTGCCAGCTCACCGGGACAGGGAAACACCGGGGAGCTGTTTTTT. Its protein product is CASSPGQGNTGELFF.

This chain connects TRBV7-2 to TRBJ2-1; 8 bases agree with TRBD1. The CDR3 is 15 residues long. V gave up 5 bases and J gave up 2 bases; unmatched junction bases: 5. Germline V gene lookup returns CDR1 SGHTA and CDR2 FQGNSA. The CDR3 DNA sequence: TGTGCCAGCAGCCCACGACAGGGGCCCTACAATGAGCAGTTCTTC. Translating gives CASSPRQGPYNEQFF.

CDR3 residues: CASSSYSGRAPDTQYF. The CDR3 region has the DNA TGTGCCAGCAGCTCATATAGCGGGAGGGCCCCAGATACGCAGTATTTT. The chain employs TRBV7-9 and TRBJ2-3; 11 bases fit TRBD2. Germline values: CDR1 SEHNR, CDR2 FQNEAQ (reference sequence). The ends lost 4 bases at V and 4 bases at J; junction bases unmatched: 7. The CDR3 spans 16 residues.

The chain is built from TRBV7-8 and TRBJ2-1; 14 nucleotides match TRBD2. CDR1 and CDR2 from the germline V gene are SGHVS and FQNEAQ. V was clipped by 1 base and J by 4 bases; unmatched bases: 6. This CDR3 comprises 18 residues. The CDR3 bases are TGTGCCAGCAGCTTAGGACTAGCGGGGGGGGAACGGTACAATGAGCAGTTCTTC. Encoded protein: CASSLGLAGGERYNEQFF.

This clone was seen just once. The chain carries TRBV5-1 and TRBJ1-4; tentatively, D is TRBD1 (6 bases). V was trimmed by 2 bases and J by 7 bases, leaving 15 bases between them. This CDR3 contains 15 residues. Germline assignment: CDR1 SGHRS and CDR2 YFSETQ. CDR3 nucleotides: TGCGCCAGCAGCTTACTCGGGGGGCGAGGTGAAAAACTGTTTTTT. This encodes CASSLLGGRGEKLFF.

The genes are TRBV6-6 and TRBJ1-4; a weak D match, TRBD1 (6 bases). The germline V gene encodes CDR1 MNHNY and CDR2 SVGAGI (reference sequence). This CDR3 spans 16 amino acids. V was clipped by 6 bases and J by 7 bases, with 21 bases between them. CDR3 amino acids: CASSHHDRWPSEKLFF. The DNA for the CDR3 is TGTGCCAGCAGCCATCACGACAGGTGGCCTTCTGAAAAACTGTTTTTT.

The rearrangement joins TRBV7-2 to TRBJ1-2; 9 bases are shared with TRBD1. Germline V CDR1 and CDR2: SGHTA, FQGNSA. The CDR3 sequence is 14 residues long. J was trimmed by 4 bases and V by 5 bases; bases with no gene match: 5. The CDR3 is CASSEDRGGYGYTF. CDR3 bases: TGTGCCAGCAGCGAGGACAGGGGAGGCTATGGCTACACCTTC.

The V and J genes are TRBV15 and TRBJ1-1; TRBD1 is a possible D gene (5 bases). CDR1 is LNHNV, CDR2 YYDKDF, per germline (reference sequence). V was trimmed by 1 base and J by 4 bases, leaving 10 bases between them. The CDR3 has 14 amino acids. The CDR3 spells CATSRAGVGTEAFF. Here the CDR3 DNA reads TGTGCCACCAGCAGAGCGGGGGTAGGCACTGAAGCTTTCTTT.

The DNA of the CDR3 is TGTGCCAGCTCACCCATAGCGGGAGTGTACGAGCAGTACTTC. This sequence encodes CASSPIAGVYEQYF. The chain uses TRBV18 and TRBJ2-7; TRBD2 matches 9 bases. The CDR3 covers 14 residues. The germline V gene encodes CDR1 KGHSH and CDR2 LQKENI. V shed 3 bases, J shed 4 bases, and the junction held 4 bases outside the gene matches.

CDR3 DNA: TGTGCCAGCAGCCAGCTGGGAGATAGGGAGCTGTTTTTT. Protein: CASSQLGDRELFF. The chain has TRBV7-2 and TRBJ2-2; possible D gene TRBD2, 5 bases. The ends were cut back, 5 bases at V and 9 bases at J, with 13 bases in the middle. The V gene's germline CDR1 is SGHTA and CDR2 FQGNSA. The CDR3 runs to 13 residues.

J is TRBJ1-2 and V is TRBV9, with 10 bases matching TRBD1. Germline loops: CDR1 SGDLS, CDR2 YYNGEE. With V trimmed by 2 bases and J by 5 bases, 6 bases remained unmatched. The CDR3 contains 15 residues. CDR3: CASSVDLGQGYGYTF. The CDR3 nucleotides are TGTGCCAGCAGCGTTGATCTGGGACAGGGGTATGGCTACACCTTC.

The chain recombines TRBV4-3 with TRBJ1-2; no reliable D call. The germline gives CDR1 LGHNA, CDR2 YSLEER. With 0 bases removed from V and 8 bases from J, the gap between germline ends came to 10 bases. The CDR3 contains 13 residues. The CDR3, as DNA: TGCGCCAGCAGCCAAGACGTTTCGGGGGGCTACACCTTC. Its translation is CASSQDVSGGYTF.